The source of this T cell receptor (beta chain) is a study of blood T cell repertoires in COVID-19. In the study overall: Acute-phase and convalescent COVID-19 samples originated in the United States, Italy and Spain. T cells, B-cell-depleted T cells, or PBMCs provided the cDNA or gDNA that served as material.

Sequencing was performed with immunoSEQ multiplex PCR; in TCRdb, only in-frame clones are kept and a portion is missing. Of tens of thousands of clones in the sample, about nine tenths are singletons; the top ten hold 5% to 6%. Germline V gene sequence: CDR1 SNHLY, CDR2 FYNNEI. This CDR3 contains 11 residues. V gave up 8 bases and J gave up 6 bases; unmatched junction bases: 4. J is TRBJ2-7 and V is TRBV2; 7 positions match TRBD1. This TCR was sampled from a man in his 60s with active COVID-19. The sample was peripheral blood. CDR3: CASDRVPEQYF. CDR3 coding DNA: TGTGCCAGCGACAGGGTCCCCGAGCAGTACTTC.